This T cell receptor (beta chain) stems from a study of cytomegalovirus exposure and HLA in healthy donors. Study-level background: Clustering assigned about four fifths of the roughly 420 genotyped donors to the Caucasian-associated ancestry cluster. Study-wide points: Later on, a genetic analysis was performed. It linked a missense variant in DCLRE1C with V- and J-gene trimming of TCR beta.

Notes on this clone: Its antigen remains unidentified.

The PCR made use of 60 Vbeta and 13 Jbeta primers. Sequencing used immunoSEQ multiplex PCR; TCRdb keeps in-frame clones, though not all of them. The data hold approximately 210,000 clones, with about 85% observed a single time. This TCR came from a woman aged 50 to 60 in good health and CMV-seropositive. The sample was PBMCs.

CDR3 sequence: CASKKRVRGTDTQYF. In DNA, the CDR3 is TGTGCCAGCAAAAAGAGGGTTAGGGGCACAGATACGCAGTATTTT. The chain recombines TRBV2 with TRBJ2-3; weak D call: TRBD2 (5 bases). CDR1 and CDR2 from the germline V gene are SNHLY and FYNNEI. The CDR3 has 15 amino acids. The V end was cut by 7 bases, the J end by 1 base, with 15 bases between.